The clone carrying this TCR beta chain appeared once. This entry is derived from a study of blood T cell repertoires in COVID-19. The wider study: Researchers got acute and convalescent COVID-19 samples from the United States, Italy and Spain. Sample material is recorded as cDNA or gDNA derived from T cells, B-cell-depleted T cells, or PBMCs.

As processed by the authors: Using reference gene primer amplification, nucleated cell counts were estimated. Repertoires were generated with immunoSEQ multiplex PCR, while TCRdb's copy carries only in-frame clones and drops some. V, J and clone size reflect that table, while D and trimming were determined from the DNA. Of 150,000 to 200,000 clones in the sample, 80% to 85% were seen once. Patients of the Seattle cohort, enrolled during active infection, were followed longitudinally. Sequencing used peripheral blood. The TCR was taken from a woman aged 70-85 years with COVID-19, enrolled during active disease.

Written as DNA, the CDR3 is TGCAGCGTACAGACAGGGGTTGATACGCAGTATTTT. Amino acids: CSVQTGVDTQYF. The chain carries TRBV29-1 and TRBJ2-3; 8 nucleotides line up with TRBD1. Trimming at V came to 6 bases and at J to 6 bases, leaving 5 bases not matched to a gene. This CDR3 spans 12 amino acids. The germline gives CDR1 SQVTM, CDR2 ANQGSEA.